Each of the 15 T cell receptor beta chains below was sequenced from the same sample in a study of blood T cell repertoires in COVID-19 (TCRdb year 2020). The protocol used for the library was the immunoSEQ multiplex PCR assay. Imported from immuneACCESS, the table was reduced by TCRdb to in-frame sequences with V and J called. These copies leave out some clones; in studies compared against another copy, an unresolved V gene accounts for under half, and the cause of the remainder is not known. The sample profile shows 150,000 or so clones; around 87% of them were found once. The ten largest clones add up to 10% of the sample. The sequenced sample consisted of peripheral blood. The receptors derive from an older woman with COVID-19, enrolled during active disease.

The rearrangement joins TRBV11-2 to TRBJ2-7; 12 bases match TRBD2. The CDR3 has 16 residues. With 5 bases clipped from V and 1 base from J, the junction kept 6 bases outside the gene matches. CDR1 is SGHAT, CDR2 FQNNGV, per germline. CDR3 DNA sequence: TGTGCCAGCAGCAGGACTAGCGGGACCCTTTCCTACGAGCAGTACTTC. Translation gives CASSRTSGTLSYEQYF.

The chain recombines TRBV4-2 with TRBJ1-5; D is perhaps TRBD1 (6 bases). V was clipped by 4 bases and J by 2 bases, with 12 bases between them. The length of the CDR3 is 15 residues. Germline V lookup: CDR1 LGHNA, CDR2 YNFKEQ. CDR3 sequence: CASSPVGGGNQPQHF. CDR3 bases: TGTGCCAGCAGCCCAGTAGGGGGGGGCAATCAGCCCCAGCATTTT.

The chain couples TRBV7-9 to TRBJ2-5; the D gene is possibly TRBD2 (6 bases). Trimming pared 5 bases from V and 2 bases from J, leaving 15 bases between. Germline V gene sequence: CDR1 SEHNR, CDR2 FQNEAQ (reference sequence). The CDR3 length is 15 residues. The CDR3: CASSPSNGRQETQYF. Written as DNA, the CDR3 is TGTGCCAGCAGCCCGTCGAACGGGAGACAAGAGACCCAGTACTTC.

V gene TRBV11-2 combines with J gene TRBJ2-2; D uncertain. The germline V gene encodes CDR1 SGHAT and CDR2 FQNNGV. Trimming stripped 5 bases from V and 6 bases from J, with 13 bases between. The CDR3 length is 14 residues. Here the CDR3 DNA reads TGTGCCAGCAGCCCCAACGAGCCGGCCGGGGAGCTGTTTTTT. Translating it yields CASSPNEPAGELFF.

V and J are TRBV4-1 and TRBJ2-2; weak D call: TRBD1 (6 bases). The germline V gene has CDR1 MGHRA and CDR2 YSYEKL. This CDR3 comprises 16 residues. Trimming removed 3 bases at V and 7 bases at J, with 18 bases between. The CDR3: CASSQGPGQGVGELFF. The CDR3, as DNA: TGCGCCAGCAGCCAGGGACCGGGACAAGGGGTCGGGGAGCTGTTTTTT.

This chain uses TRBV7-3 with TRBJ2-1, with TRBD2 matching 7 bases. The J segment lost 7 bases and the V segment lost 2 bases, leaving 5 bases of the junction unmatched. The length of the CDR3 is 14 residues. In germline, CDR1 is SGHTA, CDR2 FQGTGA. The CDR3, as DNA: TGTGCCAGCAGCTTAGCGGGACTATGGAATGAGCAGTTCTTC. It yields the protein CASSLAGLWNEQFF.

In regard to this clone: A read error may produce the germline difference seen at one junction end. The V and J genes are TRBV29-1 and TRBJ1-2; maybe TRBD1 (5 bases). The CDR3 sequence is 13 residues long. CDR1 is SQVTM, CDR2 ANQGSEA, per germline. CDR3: CSVEGRGLSGYTF. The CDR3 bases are TGCAGCGTAGAAGGGAGGGGTCTGAGCGGCTACACCTTC.

This CDR3 reads CASSVAPLRSPLHF. CDR3 nucleotide sequence: TGTGCCAGCAGCGTAGCCCCACTACGGTCACCCCTCCACTTT. This sequence joins TRBV9 and TRBJ1-6; D is undetermined. CDR1 SGDLS and CDR2 YYNGEE come from the germline V gene. The CDR3 spans 14 residues. Trimming removed 0 bases from V and 10 bases from J, with 11 bases in between.

CDR3 bases: TGTGCCAGCTCATCAACACAGGAAACTGAAGCTTTCTTT. Its translation: CASSSTQETEAFF. This chain uses TRBV18 with TRBJ1-1, with D perhaps matching TRBD1 (5 bases). Deletions cut 5 bases from V and 5 bases from J, with 12 bases between. The CDR3 contains 13 residues. From germline, CDR1 is KGHSH and CDR2 LQKENI.

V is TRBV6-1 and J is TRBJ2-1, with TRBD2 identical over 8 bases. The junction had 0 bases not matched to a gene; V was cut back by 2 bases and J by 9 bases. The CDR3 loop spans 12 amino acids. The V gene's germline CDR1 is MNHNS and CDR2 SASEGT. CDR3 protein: CASSELAGEQFF. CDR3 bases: TGTGCCAGCAGTGAACTAGCGGGTGAGCAGTTCTTC.

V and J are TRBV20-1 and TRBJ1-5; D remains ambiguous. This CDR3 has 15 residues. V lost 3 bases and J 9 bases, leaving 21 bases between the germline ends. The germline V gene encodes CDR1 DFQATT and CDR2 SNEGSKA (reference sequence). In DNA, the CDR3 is TGCAGTGCTAGTGAGAAAACAGCCAAAACTCGGCCCCAGCATTTT. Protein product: CSASEKTAKTRPQHF.

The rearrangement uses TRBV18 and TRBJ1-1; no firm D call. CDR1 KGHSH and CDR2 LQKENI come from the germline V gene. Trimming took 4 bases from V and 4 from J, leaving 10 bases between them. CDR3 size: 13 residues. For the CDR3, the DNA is TGTGCCAGCTCACTGGAGGATTTCACTGAAGCTTTCTTT. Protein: CASSLEDFTEAFF.

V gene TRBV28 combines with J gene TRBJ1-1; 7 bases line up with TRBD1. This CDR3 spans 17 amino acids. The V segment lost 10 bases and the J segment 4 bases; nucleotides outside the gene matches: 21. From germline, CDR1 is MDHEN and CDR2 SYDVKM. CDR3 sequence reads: CATKTAGQRVTGTEAFF. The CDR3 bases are TGTGCCACCAAAACGGCGGGACAGAGGGTTACAGGCACTGAAGCTTTCTTT. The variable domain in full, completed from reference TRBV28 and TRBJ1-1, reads DVKVTQSSRYLVKRTGEKVFLECVQDMDHENMFWYRQDPGLGLRLIYFSYDVKMKEKGDIPEGYSVSREKKERFSLILESASTNQTSMYLCATKTAGQRVTGTEAFFGQGTRLTVV.

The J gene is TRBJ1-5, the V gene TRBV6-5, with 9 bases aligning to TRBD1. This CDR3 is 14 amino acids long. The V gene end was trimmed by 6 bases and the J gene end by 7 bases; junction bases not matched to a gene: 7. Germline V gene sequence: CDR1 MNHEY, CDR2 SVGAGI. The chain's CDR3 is CASSLGQGFQPQHF. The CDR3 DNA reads TGTGCCAGCAGCCTGGGACAGGGATTCCAGCCCCAGCATTTT.

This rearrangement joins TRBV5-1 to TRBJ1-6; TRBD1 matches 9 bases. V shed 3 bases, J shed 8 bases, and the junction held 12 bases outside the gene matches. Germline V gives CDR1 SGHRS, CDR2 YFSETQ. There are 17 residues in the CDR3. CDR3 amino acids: CASSSTGTGTGDSPLHF. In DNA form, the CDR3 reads TGCGCCAGCAGCTCAACCGGGACAGGGACGGGGGATTCACCCCTCCACTTT.